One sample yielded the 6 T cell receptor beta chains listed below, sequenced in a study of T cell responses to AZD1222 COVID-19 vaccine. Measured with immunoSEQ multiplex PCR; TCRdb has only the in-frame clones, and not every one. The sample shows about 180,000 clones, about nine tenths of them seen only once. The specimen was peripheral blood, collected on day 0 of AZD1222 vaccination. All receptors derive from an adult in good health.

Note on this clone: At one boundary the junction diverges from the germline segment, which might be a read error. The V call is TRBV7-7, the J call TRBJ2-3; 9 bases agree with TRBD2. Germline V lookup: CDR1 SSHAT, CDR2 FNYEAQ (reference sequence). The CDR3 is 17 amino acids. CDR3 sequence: CASSLGSASGATDTQYF. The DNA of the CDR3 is TGTGCTAGCAGCTTAGGGTCCGCTAGCGGGGCAACAGATACGCAGTATTTT.

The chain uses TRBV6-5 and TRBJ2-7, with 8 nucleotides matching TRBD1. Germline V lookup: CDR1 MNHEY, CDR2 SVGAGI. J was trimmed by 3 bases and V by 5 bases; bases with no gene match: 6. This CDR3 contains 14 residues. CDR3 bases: TGTGCCAGCAGTCACGATGGACAGGGCTACGAGCAGTACTTC. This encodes CASSHDGQGYEQYF.

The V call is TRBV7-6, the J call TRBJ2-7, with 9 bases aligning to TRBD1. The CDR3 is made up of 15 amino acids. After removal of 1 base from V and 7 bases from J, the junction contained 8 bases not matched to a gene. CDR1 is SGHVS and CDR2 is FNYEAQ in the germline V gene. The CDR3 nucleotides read TGTGCCAGCAGCTTAGTAGAGACAGGGGGTACGGAGCAGTACTTC. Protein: CASSLVETGGTEQYF. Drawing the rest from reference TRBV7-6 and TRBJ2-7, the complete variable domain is GAGVSQSPRYKVTKRGQDVALRCDPISGHVSLYWYRQALGQGPEFLTYFNYEAQQDKSGLPNDRFSAERPEGSISTLTIQRTEQRDSAMYRCASSLVETGGTEQYFGPGTRLTVT.

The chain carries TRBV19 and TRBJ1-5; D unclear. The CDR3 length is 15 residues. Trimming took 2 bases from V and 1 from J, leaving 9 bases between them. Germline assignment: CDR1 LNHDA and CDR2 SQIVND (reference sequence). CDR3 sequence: CASSISGQSNQPQHF. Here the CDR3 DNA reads TGTGCCAGTAGTATATCTGGGCAGAGCAATCAGCCCCAGCATTTT.

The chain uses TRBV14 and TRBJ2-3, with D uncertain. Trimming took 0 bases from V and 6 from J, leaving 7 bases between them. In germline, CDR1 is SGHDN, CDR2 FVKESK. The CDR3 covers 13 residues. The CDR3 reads CASSQDMGDTQYF. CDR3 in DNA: TGTGCCAGCAGCCAAGATATGGGGGATACGCAGTATTTT.

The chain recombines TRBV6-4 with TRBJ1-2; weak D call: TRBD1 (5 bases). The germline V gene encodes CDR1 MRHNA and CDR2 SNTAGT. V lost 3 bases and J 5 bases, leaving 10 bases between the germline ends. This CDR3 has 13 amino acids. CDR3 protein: CASSEGQGYGYTF. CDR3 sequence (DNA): TGTGCCAGCAGTGAGGGCCAGGGTTATGGCTACACCTTC.